Listed below are T cell receptor beta chains from one sample, sequenced in a study of T cell repertoires in aging, cancer and after chemotherapy. MiXCR, run by TCRdb on the multiplex PCR reads, gives a single entry per CDR3 protein. The sample carries under 2,000 distinct CDR3 sequences, 50% to 60% recorded once. What was sequenced was blood. The receptors were sampled from a human donor with a solid tumor. CDR3s include the opening cysteine and the closing phenylalanine or tryptophan. A D gene is named only where the DNA matches it firmly. Only some rows state a clone size, as once, few, many or a class for expanded clones.

V	size	J	D	CDR3	DNA
TRBV20-1	.	TRBJ2-1	.	CSAPPNTVGGYDEQFF	TGCAGTGCCCCCCCAAATACAGTGGGAGGCTACGATGAGCAGTTCTTC
TRBV28	.	TRBJ2-7	.	CASSLGHFYEQYF	TGTGCCAGCAGTTTGGGACACTTCTACGAGCAGTACTTC
TRBV29-1	.	TRBJ1-4	.	CSVSQGGGFNEKLFF	TGCAGCGTTTCCCAGGGAGGAGGGTTCAATGAAAAACTGTTTTTT
TRBV28	once	TRBJ2-1	TRBD2	CASHSRLREFGFF	TGTGCCAGCCACTCTCGTCTGCGGGAGTTCGGATTCTTC
TRBV6-5	.	TRBJ2-7	TRBD2	CASSLLAGGRSYEQYF	TGTGCCAGCAGCCTACTAGCGGGAGGGAGAAGCTACGAGCAGTACTTC
TRBV20-1	once	TRBJ2-7	.	CSARDGSGFYEQYF	TGCAGTGCTAGAGACGGGAGTGGGTTCTACGAGCAGTACTTC
TRBV6-5	large	TRBJ1-1	.	CASSYLAGGYTEAFF	TGTGCCAGCAGTTATCTCGCGGGGGGGTACACTGAAGCTTTCTTT
TRBV6-5	.	TRBJ2-2	.	CASRAAHNTGELFF	TGTGCCAGCCGAGCAGCCCACAACACCGGGGAGCTGTTTTTT
TRBV12-3/TRBV12-4	.	TRBJ1-2	.	CASSPPSVGRHIF	TGTGCCAGCAGTCCTCCCTCAGTTGGGCGGCATATCTTC
TRBV6-1	.	TRBJ1-5	.	CASSEVEGLRQPQHF	TGTGCCAGCAGTGAAGTAGAGGGTTTGAGGCAGCCCCAGCATTTT